The 7 T cell receptor beta chains listed next were all sequenced from one sample in a study of T cells in localized non-small cell lung cancer. Repertoires were generated with immunoSEQ multiplex PCR, while TCRdb's copy carries only in-frame clones and drops some. The profile covers over 25,000 clones, with about 80% appearing a single time and more than 15% taken by the ten largest. The sample here was peripheral blood, taken before any cancer treatment. Source of these receptors: an older male donor with stage III squamous cell lung carcinoma.

V usage is TRBV6-6 and J usage is TRBJ1-5; possible D gene TRBD1, 5 bases. CDR3 length: 16 amino acids. Germline V CDR1 and CDR2: MNHNY, SVGAGI (reference sequence). V shed 2 bases and J shed 1 base, with 12 bases lying between them. Here the CDR3 reads CASSYLRGLSNQPQHF. Written as DNA, the CDR3 is TGTGCCAGCAGTTACCTCCGGGGGTTAAGCAATCAGCCCCAGCATTTT.

The chain recombines TRBV6-6 with TRBJ2-5; D may be TRBD2 (7 bases). This CDR3 is 13 amino acids long. The V end was cut by 6 bases, the J end by 3 bases, with 11 bases between. The germline V gene has CDR1 MNHNY and CDR2 SVGAGI (reference sequence). In DNA form, the CDR3 reads TGTGCCAGCAGCTGGGGGGGCGAAGAGACCCAGTACTTC. Translated: CASSWGGEETQYF.

The sample holds one count of this clone. The V and J genes are TRBV5-4 and TRBJ2-7; D might be TRBD1 (6 bases). V lost 2 bases, J lost 1 base, and 7 bases lay in between. Germline CDR1 SGHNT, CDR2 YYREEE (reference sequence). The CDR3 extends over 13 amino acids. CDR3 DNA: TGTGCCAGCAGCTTCGGACAGTCCTACGAGCAGTACTTC. This translates into CASSFGQSYEQYF.

The chain uses TRBV7-3 and TRBJ1-1; D is undetermined. Germline V gene sequence: CDR1 SGHTA, CDR2 FQGTGA. This CDR3 comprises 15 residues. V was shortened by 6 bases and J by 4 bases, with 18 bases between the two germline ends. The CDR3 coding sequence is TGTGCCAGCAGGGTTTTCGGGGAAGTTCGCACTGAAGCTTTCTTT. Amino acids: CASRVFGEVRTEAFF.

The V gene is TRBV5-1, the J gene TRBJ1-2, with 11 nucleotides matching TRBD1. This CDR3 contains 14 residues. The V gene end was trimmed by 4 bases and the J gene end by 8 bases; junction bases not matched to a gene: 7. Germline assignment: CDR1 SGHRS and CDR2 YFSETQ. The CDR3 region is CASSNGQGASGYTF. In DNA, the CDR3 is TGCGCCAGCAGCAACGGACAGGGGGCGTCGGGCTACACCTTC.

The rearrangement uses TRBV10-3 and TRBJ1-1; D not resolved. V lost 3 bases, J lost 3 bases, and 8 bases lay in between. CDR3 size: 13 residues. CDR1 is ENHRY and CDR2 is SYGVKD in the germline V gene. For the CDR3, the DNA is TGTGCCATCAGTGATTATCAGGACACTGAAGCTTTCTTT. Residues: CAISDYQDTEAFF.

The V and J genes are TRBV25-1 and TRBJ1-1; 11 bases match TRBD1. The CDR3 has 17 residues. The V gene end was trimmed by 5 bases and the J gene end by 1 base; junction bases not matched to a gene: 9. Germline loops: CDR1 MGHDK, CDR2 SYGVNS. CDR3 protein: CASSKGRTGGRNTEAFF. The CDR3 bases are TGTGCCAGCAGTAAGGGGAGGACAGGGGGCAGGAACACTGAAGCTTTCTTT. The whole variable domain, filled in from reference TRBV25-1 and TRBJ1-1, reads EADIYQTPRYLVIGTGKKITLECSQTMGHDKMYWYQQDPGMELHLIHYSYGVNSTEKGDLSSESTVSRIRTEHFPLTLESARPSHTSQYLCASSKGRTGGRNTEAFFGQGTRLTVV.